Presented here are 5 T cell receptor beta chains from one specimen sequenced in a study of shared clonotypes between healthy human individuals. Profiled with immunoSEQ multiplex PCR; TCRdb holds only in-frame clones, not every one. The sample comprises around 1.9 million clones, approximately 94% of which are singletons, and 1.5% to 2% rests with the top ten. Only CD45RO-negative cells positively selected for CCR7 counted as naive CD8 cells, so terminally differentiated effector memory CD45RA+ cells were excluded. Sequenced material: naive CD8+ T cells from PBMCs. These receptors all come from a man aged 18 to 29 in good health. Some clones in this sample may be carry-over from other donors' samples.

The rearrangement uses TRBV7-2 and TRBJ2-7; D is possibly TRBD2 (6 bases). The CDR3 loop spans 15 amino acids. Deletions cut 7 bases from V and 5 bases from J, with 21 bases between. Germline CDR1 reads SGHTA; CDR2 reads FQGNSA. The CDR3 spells CASTPTVAAAHEQYF. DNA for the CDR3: TGTGCCAGCACCCCTACTGTAGCGGCCGCTCACGAGCAGTACTTC. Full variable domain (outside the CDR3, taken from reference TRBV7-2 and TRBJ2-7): GAGVSQSPSNKVTEKGKDVELRCDPISGHTALYWYRQSLGQGLEFLIYFQGNSAPDKSGLPSDRFSAERTGGSVSTLTIQRTQQEDSAVYLCASTPTVAAAHEQYFGPGTRLTVT.

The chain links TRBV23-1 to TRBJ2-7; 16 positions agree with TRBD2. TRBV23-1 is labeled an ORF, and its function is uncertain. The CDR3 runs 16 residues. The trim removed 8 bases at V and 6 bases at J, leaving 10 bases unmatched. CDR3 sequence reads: CASVMGLAGGPLEQYF. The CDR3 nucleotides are TGCGCCAGCGTGATGGGACTAGCGGGAGGGCCGCTCGAGCAGTACTTC.

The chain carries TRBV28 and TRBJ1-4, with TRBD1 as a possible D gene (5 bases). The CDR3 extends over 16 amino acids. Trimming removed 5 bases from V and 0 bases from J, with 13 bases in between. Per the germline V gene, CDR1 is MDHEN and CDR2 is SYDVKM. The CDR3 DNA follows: TGTGCCAGCAGTCCTCGGGGGACCGCAACTAATGAAAAACTGTTTTTT. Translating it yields CASSPRGTATNEKLFF.

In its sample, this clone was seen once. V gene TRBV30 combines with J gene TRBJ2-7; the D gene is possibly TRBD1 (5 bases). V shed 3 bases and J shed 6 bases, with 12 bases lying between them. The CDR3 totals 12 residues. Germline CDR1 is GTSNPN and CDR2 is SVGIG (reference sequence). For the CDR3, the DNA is TGTGCCTGGAGGGCAGGGCCACGCGAGCAGTACTTC. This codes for CAWRAGPREQYF.

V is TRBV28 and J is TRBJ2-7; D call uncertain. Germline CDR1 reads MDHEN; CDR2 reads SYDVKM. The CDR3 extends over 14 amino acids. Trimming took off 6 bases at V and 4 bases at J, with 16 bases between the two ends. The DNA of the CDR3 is TGTGCCAGCAGACCCCGTGGCACTTTATACGAGCAGTACTTC. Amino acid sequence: CASRPRGTLYEQYF.